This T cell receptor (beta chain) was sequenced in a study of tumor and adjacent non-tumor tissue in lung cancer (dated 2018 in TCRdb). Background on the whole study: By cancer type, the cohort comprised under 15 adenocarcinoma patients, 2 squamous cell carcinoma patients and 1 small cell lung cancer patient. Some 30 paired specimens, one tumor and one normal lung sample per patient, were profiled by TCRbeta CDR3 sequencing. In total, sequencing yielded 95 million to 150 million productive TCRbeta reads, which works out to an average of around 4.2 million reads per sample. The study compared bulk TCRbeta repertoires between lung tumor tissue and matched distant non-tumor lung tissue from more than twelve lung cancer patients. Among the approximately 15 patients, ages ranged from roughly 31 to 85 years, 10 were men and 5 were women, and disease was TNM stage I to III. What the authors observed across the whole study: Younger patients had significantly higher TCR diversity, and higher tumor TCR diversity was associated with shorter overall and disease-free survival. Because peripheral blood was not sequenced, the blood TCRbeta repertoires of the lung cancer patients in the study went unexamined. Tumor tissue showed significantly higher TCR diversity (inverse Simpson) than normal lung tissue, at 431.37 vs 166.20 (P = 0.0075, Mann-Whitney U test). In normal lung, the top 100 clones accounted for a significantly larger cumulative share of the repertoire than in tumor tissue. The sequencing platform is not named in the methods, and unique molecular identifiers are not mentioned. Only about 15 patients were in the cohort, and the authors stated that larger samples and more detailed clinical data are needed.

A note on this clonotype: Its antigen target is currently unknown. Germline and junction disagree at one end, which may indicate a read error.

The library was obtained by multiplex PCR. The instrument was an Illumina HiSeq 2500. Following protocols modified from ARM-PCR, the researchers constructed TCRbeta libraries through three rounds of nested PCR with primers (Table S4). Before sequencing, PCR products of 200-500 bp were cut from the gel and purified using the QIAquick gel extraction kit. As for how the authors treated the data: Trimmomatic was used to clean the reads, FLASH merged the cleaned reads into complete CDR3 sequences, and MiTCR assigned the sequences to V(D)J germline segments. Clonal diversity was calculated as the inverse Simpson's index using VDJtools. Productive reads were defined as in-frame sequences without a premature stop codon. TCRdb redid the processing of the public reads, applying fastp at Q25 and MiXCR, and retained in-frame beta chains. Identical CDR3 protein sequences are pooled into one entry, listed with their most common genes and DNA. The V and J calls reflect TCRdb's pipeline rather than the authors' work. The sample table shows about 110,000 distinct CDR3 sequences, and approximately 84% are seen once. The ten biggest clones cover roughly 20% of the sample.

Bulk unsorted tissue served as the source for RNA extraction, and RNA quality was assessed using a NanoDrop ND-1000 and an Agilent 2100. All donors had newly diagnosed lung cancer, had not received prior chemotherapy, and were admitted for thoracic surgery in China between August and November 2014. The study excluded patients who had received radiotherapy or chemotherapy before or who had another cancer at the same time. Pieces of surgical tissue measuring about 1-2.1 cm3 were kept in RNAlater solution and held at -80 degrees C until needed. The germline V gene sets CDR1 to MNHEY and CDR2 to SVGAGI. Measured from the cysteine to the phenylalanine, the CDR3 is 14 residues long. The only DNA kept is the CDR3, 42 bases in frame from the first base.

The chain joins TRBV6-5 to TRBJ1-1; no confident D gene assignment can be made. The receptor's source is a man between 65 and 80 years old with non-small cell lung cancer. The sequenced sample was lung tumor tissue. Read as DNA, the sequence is TGTGCCAGCAGTACAAGAGACTTGGGCACTGAACCTTTCTTT. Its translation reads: CASSTRDLGTEPFF.